This T cell receptor beta chain was obtained from a study of T cell repertoires in cytomegalovirus infection. The CDR3 consists of 13 residues. Germline CDR1 reads SGHTA; CDR2 reads FQGNSA. The V segment lost 3 bases and the J segment 10 bases; nucleotides outside the gene matches: 3. In its sample, this clonotype was seen many times. TCRdb used MiXCR to reprocess the reads, holding one entry per CDR3 protein. The sample contains around 740,000 distinct CDR3 sequences, 35% to 45% of which appear only once. The TCR sequence derives from a human donor in good health (CMV status not recorded). Some clones in this sample may be carry-over from other donors' samples. The chain joins TRBV7-2 to TRBJ1-6, with 7 bases identical to TRBD1. Sequenced input: PBMCs. The CDR3 loop reads CASSFRGQSPLHF. Written as DNA, the CDR3 is TGTGCCAGCAGCTTTAGGGGGCAGTCACCCCTCCACTTT.